The sequence of this T cell receptor (beta chain) was determined in a study of cytomegalovirus exposure and HLA in healthy donors. Study at large: For the roughly 400 genotyped donors, 75% to 90% fell within the Caucasian-associated ancestry cluster. Study-level results: Confirmation in vitro established that a few CMV-associated chains were specific for CMV antigens. It was reported that TCR beta sequences correctly inferred the HLA-A and HLA-B alleles for most subjects.

This clone was detected once. The antigen is undetermined. Germline V gene lookup returns CDR1 MNHEY and CDR2 SVGAGI. V gave up 4 bases and J gave up 6 bases; unmatched junction bases: 9. This CDR3 region has 16 residues. The PCR contained 60 Vbeta and 13 Jbeta primers. Clones were sequenced by immunoSEQ multiplex PCR, and TCRdb holds only the in-frame ones, with some missing. This sample has about 90,000 clones, with 70% to 80% found just once. The rearrangement joins TRBV6-5 to TRBJ2-3; 11 bases map to TRBD2. Specimen: PBMCs. The receptor was isolated from a man aged 25-40 years in good health and CMV-seropositive. CDR3 nucleotides: TGTGCCAGCAGTTCCCCTAGCGGGAGGAGTACGGATACGCAGTATTTT. This codes for CASSSPSGRSTDTQYF.